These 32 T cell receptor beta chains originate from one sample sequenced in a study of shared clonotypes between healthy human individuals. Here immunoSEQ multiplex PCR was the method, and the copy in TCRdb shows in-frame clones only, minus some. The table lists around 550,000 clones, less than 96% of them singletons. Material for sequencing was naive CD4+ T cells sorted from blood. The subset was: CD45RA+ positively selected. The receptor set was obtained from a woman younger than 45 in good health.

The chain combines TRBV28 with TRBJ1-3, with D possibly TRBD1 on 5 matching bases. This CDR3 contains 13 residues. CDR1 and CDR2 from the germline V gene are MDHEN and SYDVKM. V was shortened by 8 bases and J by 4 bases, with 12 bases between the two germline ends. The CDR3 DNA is TGTGCCAGCTGCCGGGACCCCGGAAACACCATATATTTT. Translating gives CASCRDPGNTIYF.

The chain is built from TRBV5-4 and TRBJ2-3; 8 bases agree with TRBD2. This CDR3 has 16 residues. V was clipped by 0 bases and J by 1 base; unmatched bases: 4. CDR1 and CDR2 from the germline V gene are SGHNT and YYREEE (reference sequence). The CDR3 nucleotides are TGTGCCAGCAGCTTGGGGACGGGAGGGGGCACAGATACGCAGTATTTT. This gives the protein CASSLGTGGGTDTQYF.

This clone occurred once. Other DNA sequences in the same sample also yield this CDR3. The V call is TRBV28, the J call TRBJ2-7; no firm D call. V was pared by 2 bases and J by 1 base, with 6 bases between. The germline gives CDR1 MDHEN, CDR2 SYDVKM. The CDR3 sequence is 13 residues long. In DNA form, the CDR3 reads TGTGCCAGCAGTTTAGGGTCGTCCTACGAGCAGTACTTC. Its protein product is CASSLGSSYEQYF.

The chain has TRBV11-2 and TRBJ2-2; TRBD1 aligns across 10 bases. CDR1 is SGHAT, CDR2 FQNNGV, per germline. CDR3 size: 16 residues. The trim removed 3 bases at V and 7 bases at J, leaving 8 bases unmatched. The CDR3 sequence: CASSFWGTGDVGELFF. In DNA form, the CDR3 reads TGTGCCAGCAGCTTTTGGGGGACAGGGGACGTCGGGGAGCTGTTTTTT.

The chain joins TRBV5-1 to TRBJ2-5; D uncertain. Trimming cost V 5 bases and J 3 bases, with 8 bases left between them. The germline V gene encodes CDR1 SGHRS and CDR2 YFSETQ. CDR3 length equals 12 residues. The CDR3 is CASRRQEETQYF. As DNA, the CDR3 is TGCGCCAGCAGGAGGCAAGAAGAGACCCAGTACTTC.

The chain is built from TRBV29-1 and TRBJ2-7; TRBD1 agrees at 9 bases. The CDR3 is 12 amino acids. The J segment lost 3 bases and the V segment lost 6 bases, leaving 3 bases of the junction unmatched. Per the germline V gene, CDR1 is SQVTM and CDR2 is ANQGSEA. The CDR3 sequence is CSVGDRVYEQYF. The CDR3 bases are TGCAGCGTCGGGGACAGGGTCTACGAGCAGTACTTC.

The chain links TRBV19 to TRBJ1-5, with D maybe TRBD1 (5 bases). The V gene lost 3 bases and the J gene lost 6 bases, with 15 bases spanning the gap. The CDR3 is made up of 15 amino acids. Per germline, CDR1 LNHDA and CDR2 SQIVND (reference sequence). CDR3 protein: CASSIRQGESQPQHF. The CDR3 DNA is TGTGCCAGTAGTATTCGCCAGGGTGAAAGTCAGCCCCAGCATTTT.

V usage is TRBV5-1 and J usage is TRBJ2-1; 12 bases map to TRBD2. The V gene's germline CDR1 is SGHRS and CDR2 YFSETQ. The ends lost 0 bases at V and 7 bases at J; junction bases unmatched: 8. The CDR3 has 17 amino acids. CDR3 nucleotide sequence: TGCGCCAGCAGCTTGGGGTCTAAGACTAGCGGGAGTAATGAGCAGTTCTTC. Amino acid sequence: CASSLGSKTSGSNEQFF.

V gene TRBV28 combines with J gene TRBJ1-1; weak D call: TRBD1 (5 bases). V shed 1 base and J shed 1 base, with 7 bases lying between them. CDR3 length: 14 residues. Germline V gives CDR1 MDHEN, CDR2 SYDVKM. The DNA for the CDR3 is TGTGCCAGCAGTTTATTGGGGGGGAACACTGAAGCTTTCTTT. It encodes CASSLLGGNTEAFF.

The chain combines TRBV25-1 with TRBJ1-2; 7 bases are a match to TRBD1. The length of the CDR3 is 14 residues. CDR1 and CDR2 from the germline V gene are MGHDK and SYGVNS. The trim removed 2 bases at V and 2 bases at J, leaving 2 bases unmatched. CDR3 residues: CASSEGTENYGYTF. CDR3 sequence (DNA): TGTGCCAGCAGTGAAGGGACAGAGAACTATGGCTACACCTTC.

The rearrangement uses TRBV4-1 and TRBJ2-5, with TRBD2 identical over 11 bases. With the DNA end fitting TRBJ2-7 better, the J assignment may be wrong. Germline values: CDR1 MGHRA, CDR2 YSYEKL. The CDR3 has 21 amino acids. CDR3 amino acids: CASSQEGSGIAGGPSSYEQYF. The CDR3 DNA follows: TGCGCCAGCAGCCAAGAAGGGAGTGGGATAGCGGGAGGGCCCTCCTCCTACGAGCAGTACTTC.

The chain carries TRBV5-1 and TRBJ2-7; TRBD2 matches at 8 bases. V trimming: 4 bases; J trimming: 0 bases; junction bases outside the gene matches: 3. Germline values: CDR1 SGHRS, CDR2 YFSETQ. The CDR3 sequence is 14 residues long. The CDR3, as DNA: TGCGCCAGCAGCCAGAGCGGGAGCTCCTACGAGCAGTACTTC. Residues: CASSQSGSSYEQYF.

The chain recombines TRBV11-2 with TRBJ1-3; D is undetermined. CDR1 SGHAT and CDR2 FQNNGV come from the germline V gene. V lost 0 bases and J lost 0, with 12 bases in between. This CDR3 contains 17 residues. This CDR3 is CASSLDRVGSSGNTIYF. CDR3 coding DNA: TGTGCCAGCAGCTTAGATCGGGTCGGGTCCTCTGGAAACACCATATATTTT.

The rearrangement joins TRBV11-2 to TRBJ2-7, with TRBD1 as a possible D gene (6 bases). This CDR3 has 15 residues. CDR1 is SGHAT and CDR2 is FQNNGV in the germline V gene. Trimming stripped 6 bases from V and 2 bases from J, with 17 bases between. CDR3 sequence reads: CASRRPGALPYEQYF. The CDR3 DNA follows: TGTGCCAGCAGGCGTCCAGGGGCCCTTCCCTACGAGCAGTACTTC.

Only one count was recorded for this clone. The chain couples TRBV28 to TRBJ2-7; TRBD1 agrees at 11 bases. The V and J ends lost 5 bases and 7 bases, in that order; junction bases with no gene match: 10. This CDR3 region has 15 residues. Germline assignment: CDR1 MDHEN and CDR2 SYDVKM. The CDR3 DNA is TGTGCCAGCAGTCTCCTCAGGGACAGGGGGGGGGAGCAGTACTTC. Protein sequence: CASSLLRDRGGEQYF.

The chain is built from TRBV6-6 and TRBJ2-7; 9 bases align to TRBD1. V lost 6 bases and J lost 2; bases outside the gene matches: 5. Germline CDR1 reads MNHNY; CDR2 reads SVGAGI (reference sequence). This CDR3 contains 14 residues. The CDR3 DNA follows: TGTGCCAGCAGAACCGGGACAGGGACCTACGAGCAGTACTTC. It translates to CASRTGTGTYEQYF.

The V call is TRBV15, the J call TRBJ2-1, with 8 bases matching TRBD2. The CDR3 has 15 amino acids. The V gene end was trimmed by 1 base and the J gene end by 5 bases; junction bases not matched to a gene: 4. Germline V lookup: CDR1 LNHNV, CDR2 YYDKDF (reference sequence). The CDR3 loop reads CATSRATGGNNEQFF. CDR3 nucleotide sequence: TGTGCCACCAGCAGAGCCACGGGAGGGAACAATGAGCAGTTCTTC.

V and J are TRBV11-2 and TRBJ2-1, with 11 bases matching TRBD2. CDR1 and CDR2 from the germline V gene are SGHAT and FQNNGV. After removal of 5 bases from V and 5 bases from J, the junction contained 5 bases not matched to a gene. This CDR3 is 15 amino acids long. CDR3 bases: TGTGCCAGCAGCCTGACTAGCGGGGTGAACAATGAGCAGTTCTTC. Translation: CASSLTSGVNNEQFF.

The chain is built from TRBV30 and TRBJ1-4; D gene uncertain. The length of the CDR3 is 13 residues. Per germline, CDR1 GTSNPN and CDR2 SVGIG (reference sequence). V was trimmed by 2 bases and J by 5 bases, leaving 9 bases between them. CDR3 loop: CAWSRALNEKLFF. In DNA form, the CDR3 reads TGTGCCTGGAGTAGGGCCTTGAATGAAAAACTGTTTTTT.

CDR3 sequence: CASKSGQGPLEQYF. The CDR3 bases are TGTGCCAGTAAGTCGGGACAGGGACCCCTCGAGCAGTACTTC. The V gene is TRBV19, the J gene TRBJ2-7, with 9 bases fitting TRBD1. Germline V CDR1 and CDR2: LNHDA, SQIVND (reference sequence). This CDR3 has 14 amino acids. With 7 bases clipped from V and 6 bases from J, the junction kept 10 bases outside the gene matches.

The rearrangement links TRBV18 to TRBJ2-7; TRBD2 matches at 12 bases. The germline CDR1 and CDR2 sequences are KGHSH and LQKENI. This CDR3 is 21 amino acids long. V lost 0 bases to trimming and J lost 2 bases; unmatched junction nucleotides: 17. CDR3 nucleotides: TGTGCCAGCTCACCACCTGGTTCGCTAGCGGGAGGGTCCATCCCTACCTACGAGCAGTACTTC. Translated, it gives CASSPPGSLAGGSIPTYEQYF.

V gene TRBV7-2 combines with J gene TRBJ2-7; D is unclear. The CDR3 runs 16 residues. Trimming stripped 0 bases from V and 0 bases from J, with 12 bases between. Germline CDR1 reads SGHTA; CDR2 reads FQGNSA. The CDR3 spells CASSLAGLINSYEQYF. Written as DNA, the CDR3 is TGTGCCAGCAGCTTAGCAGGGCTTATAAACTCCTACGAGCAGTACTTC.

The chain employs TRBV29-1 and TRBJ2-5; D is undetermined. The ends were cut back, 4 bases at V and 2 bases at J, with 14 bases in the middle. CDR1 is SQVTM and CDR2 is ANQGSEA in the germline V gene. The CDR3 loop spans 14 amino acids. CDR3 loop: CSVAGRMRQETQYF. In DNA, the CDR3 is TGCAGCGTTGCTGGCAGGATGAGGCAAGAGACCCAGTACTTC.

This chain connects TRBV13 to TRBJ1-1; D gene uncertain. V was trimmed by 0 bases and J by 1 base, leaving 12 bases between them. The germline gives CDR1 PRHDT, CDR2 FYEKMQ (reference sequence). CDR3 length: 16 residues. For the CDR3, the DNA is TGTGCCAGCAGCTTAGGCGGGAATTTACGGAACACTGAAGCTTTCTTT. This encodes CASSLGGNLRNTEAFF.

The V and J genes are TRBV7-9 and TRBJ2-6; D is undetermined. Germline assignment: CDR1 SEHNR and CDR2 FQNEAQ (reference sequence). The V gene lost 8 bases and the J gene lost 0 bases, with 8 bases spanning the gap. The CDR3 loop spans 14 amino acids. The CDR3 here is CASRRDSGANVLTF. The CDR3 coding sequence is TGTGCCAGCCGAAGAGACTCTGGGGCCAACGTCCTGACTTTC.

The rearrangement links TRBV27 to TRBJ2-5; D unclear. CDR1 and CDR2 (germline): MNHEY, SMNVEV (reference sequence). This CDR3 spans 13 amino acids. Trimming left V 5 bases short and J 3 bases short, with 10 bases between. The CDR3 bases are TGTGCCAGCAGTGAGGTCTACAAAGAGACCCAGTACTTC. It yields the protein CASSEVYKETQYF.

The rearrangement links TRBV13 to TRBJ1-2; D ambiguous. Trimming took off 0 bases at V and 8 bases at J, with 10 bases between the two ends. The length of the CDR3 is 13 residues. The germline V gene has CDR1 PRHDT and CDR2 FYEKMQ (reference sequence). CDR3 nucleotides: TGTGCCAGCAGCTTAGGCCGGGGTTGGGGCTACACCTTC. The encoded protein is CASSLGRGWGYTF.

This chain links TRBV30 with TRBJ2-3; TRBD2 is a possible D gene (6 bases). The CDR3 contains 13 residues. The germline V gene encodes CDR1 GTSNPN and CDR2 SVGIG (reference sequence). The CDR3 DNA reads TGTGCTAGGGGAGGACGGGTAACAGATACGCAGTATTTT. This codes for CARGGRVTDTQYF.

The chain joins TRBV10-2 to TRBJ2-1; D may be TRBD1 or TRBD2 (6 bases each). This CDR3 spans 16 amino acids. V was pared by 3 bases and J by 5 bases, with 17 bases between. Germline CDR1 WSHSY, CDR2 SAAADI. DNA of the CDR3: TGCGCCAGCAGTGATCCCGGGGGCCTAGTCGACAATGAGCAGTTCTTC. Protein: CASSDPGGLVDNEQFF.

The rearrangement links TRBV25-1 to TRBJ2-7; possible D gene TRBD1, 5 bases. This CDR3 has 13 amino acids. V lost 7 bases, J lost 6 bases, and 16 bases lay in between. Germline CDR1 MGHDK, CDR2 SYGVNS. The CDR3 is CASTSPTQGEQYF. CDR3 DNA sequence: TGTGCCAGCACCAGTCCGACGCAGGGCGAGCAGTACTTC.

This CDR3 is CASSRVGLIYEQYF. The DNA for the CDR3 is TGTGCCAGCAGCCGCGTAGGGCTCATCTACGAGCAGTACTTC. The rearrangement joins TRBV5-5 to TRBJ2-7; D is ambiguous. Germline CDR1 reads SGHKS; CDR2 reads YYEKEE (reference sequence). Deletions cut 4 bases from V and 3 bases from J, with 14 bases between. The CDR3 sequence is 14 residues long. The complete variable domain, with remaining parts taken from reference TRBV5-5 and TRBJ2-7, reads DAGVTQSPTHLIKTRGQQVTLRCSPISGHKSVSWYQQVLGQGPQFIFQYYEKEERGRGNFPDRFSARQFPNYSSELNVNALLLGDSALYLCASSRVGLIYEQYFGPGTRLTVT.

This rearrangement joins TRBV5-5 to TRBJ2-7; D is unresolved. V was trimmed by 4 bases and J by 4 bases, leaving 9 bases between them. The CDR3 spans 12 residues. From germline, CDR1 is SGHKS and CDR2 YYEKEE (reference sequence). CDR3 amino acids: CASSAVLYEQYF. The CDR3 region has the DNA TGTGCCAGCAGCGCTGTTTTATACGAGCAGTACTTC.